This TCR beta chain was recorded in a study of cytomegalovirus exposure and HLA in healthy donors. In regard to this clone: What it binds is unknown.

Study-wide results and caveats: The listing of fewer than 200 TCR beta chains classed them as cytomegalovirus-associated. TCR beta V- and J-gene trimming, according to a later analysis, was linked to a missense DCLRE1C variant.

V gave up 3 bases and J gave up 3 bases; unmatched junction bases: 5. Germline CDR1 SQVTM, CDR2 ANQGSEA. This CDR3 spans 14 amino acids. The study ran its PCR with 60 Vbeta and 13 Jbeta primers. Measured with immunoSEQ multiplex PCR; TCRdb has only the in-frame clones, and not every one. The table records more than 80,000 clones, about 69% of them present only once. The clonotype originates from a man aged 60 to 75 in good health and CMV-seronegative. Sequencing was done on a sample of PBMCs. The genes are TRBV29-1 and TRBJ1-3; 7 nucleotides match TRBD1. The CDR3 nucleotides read TGCAGCGTTGAGGAGGGGGCGAGTGGAAACACCATATATTTT. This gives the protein CSVEEGASGNTIYF.